The 21 T cell receptor beta chains in this list originate from one sample, sequenced in a study of OX40 agonist ivuxolimab in advanced cancers. TCRdb's table, derived via immunoSEQ multiplex PCR, lists solely in-frame clones and lacks some. There are about 50,000 clones in the sample; about 90% occur only once, and 6.7% lies in the top ten. This specimen was CD4+ or CD8+ T cells sorted from blood, taken in a trial of the OX40 agonist ivuxolimab. These receptors were obtained from an adult with an advanced solid tumor such as melanoma, head and neck, liver or kidney cancer.

CDR3 loop: CASSLYGRGNTEAFF. CDR3 DNA sequence: TGTGCCAGCAGCTTATATGGGAGGGGGAACACTGAAGCTTTCTTT. The chain has TRBV7-3 and TRBJ1-1, with a possible D match to TRBD1 (5 bases). The CDR3 consists of 15 residues. Trimming removed 2 bases from V and 1 base from J, with 11 bases in between. Germline loops: CDR1 SGHTA, CDR2 FQGTGA.

The chain is built from TRBV4-1 and TRBJ2-1, with 8 bases fitting TRBD1. Germline-derived CDR1 and CDR2 are MGHRA and YSYEKL. The length of the CDR3 is 16 residues. The ends lost 1 base at V and 4 bases at J; junction bases unmatched: 6. CDR3 region: CASSQGSDRVYNEQFF. CDR3 sequence (DNA): TGCGCCAGCAGCCAAGGATCGGACAGGGTGTACAATGAGCAGTTCTTC.

V is TRBV28 and J is TRBJ2-5; 11 bases are shared with TRBD2. V shed 5 bases and J 5 bases; nucleotides not matched to a gene: 7. Germline V gene data show CDR1 as MDHEN and CDR2 as SYDVKM. This CDR3 spans 15 amino acids. CDR3 DNA: TGTGCCAGCAGTCTTAGCGGGGGGGCCGGCGAGACCCAGTACTTC. It yields the protein CASSLSGGAGETQYF.

The chain recombines TRBV13 with TRBJ2-3; no reliable D call. From germline, CDR1 is PRHDT and CDR2 FYEKMQ (reference sequence). V gave up 1 base and J gave up 0 bases, with 8 bases separating them. The CDR3 is 15 amino acids. CDR3 sequence: CASSLVDGSTDTQYF. In nucleotides, the CDR3 is TGTGCCAGCAGCTTAGTCGACGGTAGCACAGATACGCAGTATTTT.

V usage is TRBV19 and J usage is TRBJ1-1; D is perhaps TRBD1 (6 bases). The germline V and J ends were trimmed by 6 bases and 4 bases, with 12 bases remaining between them. This CDR3 region has 13 residues. Germline V gene sequence: CDR1 LNHDA, CDR2 SQIVND (reference sequence). The CDR3 here is CASSAGVSTEAFF. The CDR3 DNA reads as TGTGCCAGTAGCGCAGGGGTCTCCACTGAAGCTTTCTTT.

The chain joins TRBV27 to TRBJ1-5, with no clear D. Germline V gives CDR1 MNHEY, CDR2 SMNVEV (reference sequence). The CDR3 sequence is 14 residues long. V was trimmed by 8 bases and J by 0 bases, leaving 11 bases between them. The CDR3 DNA sequence: TGTGCCAGCCGGGCAGAATATAGCAATCAGCCCCAGCATTTT. Amino acids: CASRAEYSNQPQHF.

This chain connects TRBV29-1 to TRBJ2-7; TRBD1 agrees at 8 bases. The CDR3 totals 13 residues. J lost 2 bases, V lost 4 bases, and 4 bases had no gene match. Germline assignment: CDR1 SQVTM and CDR2 ANQGSEA. This CDR3 is CSVASGQAYEQYF. CDR3 in DNA: TGCAGCGTTGCTTCGGGACAGGCCTACGAGCAGTACTTC.

The gene calls are TRBV19 and TRBJ2-1; 11 positions agree with TRBD2. The CDR3 contains 14 residues. Germline V CDR1 and CDR2: LNHDA, SQIVND (reference sequence). V was pared by 8 bases and J by 3 bases, with 3 bases of the junction left unmatched. CDR3 region: CASSGTSGYNEQFF. CDR3 nucleotides: TGTGCCAGTTCCGGGACTAGCGGCTACAATGAGCAGTTCTTC.

The J gene is TRBJ2-5, the V gene TRBV28; maybe TRBD2 (6 bases). The germline V and J ends were trimmed by 7 bases and 3 bases, with 9 bases remaining between them. Germline CDR1 is MDHEN and CDR2 is SYDVKM. This CDR3 is built from 12 residues. Here the CDR3 DNA reads TGTGCCAGCATGTCGGGGGAAGAGACCCAGTACTTC. Protein: CASMSGEETQYF.

The V gene is TRBV28, the J gene TRBJ1-1; D is uncertain. The V end was cut by 4 bases, the J end by 0 bases, with 9 bases between. Germline V CDR1 and CDR2: MDHEN, SYDVKM. CDR3 length: 14 residues. The CDR3, as DNA: TGTGCCAGCAGTTATCGACAAGTGAACACTGAAGCTTTCTTT. Translating gives CASSYRQVNTEAFF.

This clone was seen a few times. This chain joins TRBV7-9 and TRBJ2-7, with 10 bases that match TRBD1. Germline-derived CDR1 and CDR2 are SEHNR and FQNEAQ (reference sequence). CDR3 length equals 17 residues. J was trimmed by 1 base and V by 5 bases; bases with no gene match: 11. DNA for the CDR3: TGTGCCAGCAGCCCCGGGCCGACAGGGGGCTTTTCCTACGAGCAGTACGTC. Amino acid sequence: CASSPGPTGGFSYEQYV.

The chain carries TRBV5-5 and TRBJ2-2; 16 nucleotides agree with TRBD2. V gave up 4 bases and J gave up 5 bases; unmatched junction bases: 5. Germline CDR1 is SGHKS and CDR2 is YYEKEE (reference sequence). The CDR3 totals 17 residues. CDR3 protein: CASSPGTSGGATGELFF. CDR3 coding DNA: TGTGCCAGCAGCCCCGGGACTAGCGGGGGGGCAACCGGGGAGCTGTTTTTT. The complete variable domain, with remaining parts taken from reference TRBV5-5 and TRBJ2-2, reads DAGVTQSPTHLIKTRGQQVTLRCSPISGHKSVSWYQQVLGQGPQFIFQYYEKEERGRGNFPDRFSARQFPNYSSELNVNALLLGDSALYLCASSPGTSGGATGELFFGEGSRLTVL.

V and J are TRBV7-6 and TRBJ1-3; D unclear. V lost 7 bases and J 4 bases, leaving 11 bases between the germline ends. The V gene's germline CDR1 is SGHVS and CDR2 FNYEAQ. CDR3 length equals 13 residues. The chain's CDR3 is CASTHTEGNTIYF. As DNA, the CDR3 is TGTGCCAGCACCCATACCGAGGGAAACACCATATATTTT. Variable domain in full (rest from reference TRBV7-6 and TRBJ1-3): GAGVSQSPRYKVTKRGQDVALRCDPISGHVSLYWYRQALGQGPEFLTYFNYEAQQDKSGLPNDRFSAERPEGSISTLTIQRTEQRDSAMYRCASTHTEGNTIYFGEGSWLTVV.

The chain couples TRBV14 to TRBJ2-1; 10 bases line up with TRBD1. The CDR3 extends over 17 amino acids. The ends lost 1 base at V and 8 bases at J; junction bases unmatched: 11. Looked up from germline, CDR1 is SGHDN and CDR2 is FVKESK. CDR3 amino acids: CASSQGPRDRGGYEQFF. The DNA of the CDR3 is TGTGCCAGCAGCCAAGGCCCCCGGGACAGGGGTGGGTATGAGCAGTTCTTC.

The rearrangement links TRBV5-6 to TRBJ1-4; 9 positions agree with TRBD1. Trimming took 2 bases from V and 7 from J; bases not matched to a gene: 6. CDR1 is SGHDT and CDR2 is YYEEEE in the germline V gene. The CDR3 is 15 amino acids. In DNA form, the CDR3 reads TGTGCCAGCAGCTTCCCGGGACAGGGACCTGAAAAACTGTTTTTT. As protein: CASSFPGQGPEKLFF.

CDR3 DNA: TGTGCCAGCAGTTTGACAGCTACTCAGGGGTATGGCTACACCTTC. This encodes CASSLTATQGYGYTF. The chain couples TRBV27 to TRBJ1-2, with D possibly being TRBD1 (6 bases). V lost 3 bases and J 5 bases, leaving 16 bases between the germline ends. Germline loops: CDR1 MNHEY, CDR2 SMNVEV (reference sequence). The CDR3 runs to 15 residues.

The chain uses TRBV5-1 and TRBJ2-3, with D hard to call. The CDR3 has 15 amino acids. Per germline, CDR1 SGHRS and CDR2 YFSETQ. The V end lost 4 bases, the J end lost 4 bases, and 16 bases lay between the germline ends. The CDR3: CASSPKTRFADTQYF. CDR3 nucleotides: TGCGCCAGCAGCCCAAAGACAAGATTCGCAGATACGCAGTATTTT.

This sequence joins TRBV30 and TRBJ2-7; 12 nucleotides agree with TRBD1. The CDR3 has 14 amino acids. Germline lookup yields CDR1 GTSNPN and CDR2 SVGIG (reference sequence). After removal of 0 bases from V and 5 bases from J, the junction contained 2 bases not matched to a gene. CDR3 DNA sequence: TGTGCCTGGAGTGTGGGACAGGGGGCGAACGAGCAGTACTTC. This translates into CAWSVGQGANEQYF.

Remarks on this clone: It may be a read error: a sequence one base away is much more abundant. The chain links TRBV6-5 to TRBJ1-5; D ambiguous. CDR1 and CDR2 (germline): MNHEY, SVGAGI. V gave up 6 bases and J gave up 0 bases, with 6 bases separating them. CDR3 length: 13 residues. The CDR3 loop is CASSPGSNQPQHF. Here the CDR3 DNA reads TGTGCCAGCAGCCCGGGTAGCAATCAGCCCCAGCATTTT.

This clone was seen a handful of times. V and J are TRBV4-1 and TRBJ2-4; TRBD1 might be the D (5 bases). This CDR3 contains 16 residues. Trimming pared 4 bases from V and 0 bases from J, leaving 13 bases between. Germline V gives CDR1 MGHRA, CDR2 YSYEKL. In DNA, the CDR3 is TGCGCCAGCAGCCCCCCCTCAGGGATAGCCAAAAACATTCAGTACTTC. This encodes CASSPPSGIAKNIQYF.

V and J are TRBV28 and TRBJ2-5, with TRBD2 matching 10 bases. This CDR3 has 15 amino acids. From germline, CDR1 is MDHEN and CDR2 SYDVKM. V dropped 2 bases and J dropped 5; count of bases not matched to a gene: 5. The CDR3 sequence: CASSLLLAGRETQYF. CDR3 nucleotides: TGTGCCAGCAGTTTACTACTAGCGGGGCGGGAGACCCAGTACTTC.